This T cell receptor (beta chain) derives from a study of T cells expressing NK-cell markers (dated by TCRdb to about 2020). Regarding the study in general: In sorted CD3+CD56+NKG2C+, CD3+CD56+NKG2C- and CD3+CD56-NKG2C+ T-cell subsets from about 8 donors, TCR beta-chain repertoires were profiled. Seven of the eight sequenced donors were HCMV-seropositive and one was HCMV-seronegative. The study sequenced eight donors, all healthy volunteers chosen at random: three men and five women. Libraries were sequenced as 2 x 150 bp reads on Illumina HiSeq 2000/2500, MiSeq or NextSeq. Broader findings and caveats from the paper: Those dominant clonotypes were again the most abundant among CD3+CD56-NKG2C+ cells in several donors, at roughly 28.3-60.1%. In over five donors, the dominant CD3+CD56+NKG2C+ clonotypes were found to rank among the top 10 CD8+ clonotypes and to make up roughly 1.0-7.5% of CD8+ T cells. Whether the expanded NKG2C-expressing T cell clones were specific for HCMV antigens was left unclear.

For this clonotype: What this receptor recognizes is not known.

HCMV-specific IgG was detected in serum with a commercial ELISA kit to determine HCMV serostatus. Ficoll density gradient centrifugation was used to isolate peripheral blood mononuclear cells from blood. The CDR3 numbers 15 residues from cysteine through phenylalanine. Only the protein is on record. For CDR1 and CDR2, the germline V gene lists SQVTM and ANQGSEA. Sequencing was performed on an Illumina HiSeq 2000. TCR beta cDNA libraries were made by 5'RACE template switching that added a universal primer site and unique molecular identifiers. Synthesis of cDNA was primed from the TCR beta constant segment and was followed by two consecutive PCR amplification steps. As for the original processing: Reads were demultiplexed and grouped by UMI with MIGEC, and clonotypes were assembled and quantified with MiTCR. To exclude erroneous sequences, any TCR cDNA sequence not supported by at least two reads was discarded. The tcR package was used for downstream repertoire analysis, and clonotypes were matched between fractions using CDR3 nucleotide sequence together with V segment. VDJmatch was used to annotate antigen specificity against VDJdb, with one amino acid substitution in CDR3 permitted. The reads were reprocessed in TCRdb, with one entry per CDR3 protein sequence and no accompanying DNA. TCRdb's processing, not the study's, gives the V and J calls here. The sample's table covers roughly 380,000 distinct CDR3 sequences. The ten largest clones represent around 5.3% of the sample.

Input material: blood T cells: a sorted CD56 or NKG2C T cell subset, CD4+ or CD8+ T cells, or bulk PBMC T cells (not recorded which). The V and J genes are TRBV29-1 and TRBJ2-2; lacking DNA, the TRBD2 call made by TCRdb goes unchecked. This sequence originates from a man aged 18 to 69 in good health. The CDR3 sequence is CSVEGQTTNTGELFF.